The clone carrying this T cell receptor beta chain appeared many times. What it binds is not known. This sample stems from a study of early T cells in non-severe SARS-CoV-2 infection. At the level of the study: The chains were unpaired, and the sequenced material was bulk RNA from unsorted whole blood.

The library protocol tagged individual cDNA molecules with unique molecular identifiers. TCRdb passed the 5' RACE reads through MiXCR, listing each CDR3 protein once. This table holds tens of thousands of distinct CDR3 sequences, under 5% found once. The V end was cut by 2 bases, the J end by 1 base, with 12 bases between. The CDR3 is made up of 16 amino acids. Findings and caveats of the study: Private and CD4 specificities were missed by VDJdb matching, skewed to anti-spike CD8.

This chain connects TRBV12-3 or TRBV12-4 to TRBJ2-4, with D tentatively TRBD1 (5 bases). The source is an adult who was a healthcare worker with PCR-confirmed SARS-CoV-2 infection or an uninfected control (not recorded which). The sample was whole blood. For the CDR3, the DNA is TGTGCCAGCAGTTTATTCTGGGGCAGGGCCAAAAACATTCAGTACTTC. Its translation is CASSLFWGRAKNIQYF.